These 24 T cell receptor beta chains were sequenced from one sample in a study of shared clonotypes between healthy human individuals. CD45RO-negative cells were positively selected for CCR7, leaving out terminally differentiated effector memory CD45RA+ cells. Method: immunoSEQ multiplex PCR; TCRdb's copy keeps in-frame clones and lacks some. Of roughly 2 million clones in the sample, about 95% were seen once. Input material: naive CD8+ T cells sorted from blood. All receptors derive from a man aged 18 to 30 in good health.

The rearrangement links TRBV9 to TRBJ1-1; D unresolved. Per the germline V gene, CDR1 is SGDLS and CDR2 is YYNGEE. The V end lost 1 base, the J end lost 4 bases, and 8 bases lay between the germline ends. The CDR3 is 13 residues long. The CDR3, as DNA: TGTGCCAGCAGCGTATCCGTGGGCACTGAAGCTTTCTTT. Protein sequence: CASSVSVGTEAFF.

This rearrangement joins TRBV13 to TRBJ2-1; 9 positions match TRBD1. Germline-derived CDR1 and CDR2 are PRHDT and FYEKMQ (reference sequence). V dropped 3 bases and J dropped 10; count of bases not matched to a gene: 25. This CDR3 has 20 amino acids. In DNA form, the CDR3 reads TGTGCCAGCAGCTTGTATTTCCGGGACAGGGAAATTTCCGGGACGTGGGAGCAGTTCTTC. This gives the protein CASSLYFRDREISGTWEQFF.

The chain employs TRBV9 and TRBJ2-1, with D unresolved. This CDR3 has 15 amino acids. Germline assignment: CDR1 SGDLS and CDR2 YYNGEE. Trimming cost V 5 bases and J 8 bases, with 20 bases left between them. The CDR3 coding sequence is TGTGCCAGCAGAAATAGCCCCTCCGAGGTAGATGAGCAGTTCTTC. Translation gives CASRNSPSEVDEQFF.

With respect to this clone: The same CDR3 also results from other DNA sequences found in this sample. The chain employs TRBV7-9 and TRBJ1-5; perhaps TRBD1 as D (5 bases). This CDR3 contains 15 residues. Trimming removed 5 bases at V and 0 bases at J, with 11 bases between. Per germline, CDR1 SEHNR and CDR2 FQNEAQ (reference sequence). The CDR3 protein is CASSLGTDSNQPQHF. The CDR3 region has the DNA TGTGCCAGCAGCCTCGGGACGGATAGCAATCAGCCCCAGCATTTT.

The rearrangement uses TRBV27 and TRBJ2-1; 12 nucleotides match TRBD1. CDR1 MNHEY and CDR2 SMNVEV come from the germline V gene (reference sequence). This CDR3 spans 16 amino acids. Germline trimming cut 10 bases from V and 8 bases from J; bases unmatched to any gene: 15. This chain's CDR3 is CATRDRGLPGDDEQFF. DNA of the CDR3: TGTGCCACCCGGGACAGGGGGCTTCCAGGCGACGATGAGCAGTTCTTC.

The genes are TRBV4-2 and TRBJ1-5, with D possibly TRBD1 on 6 matching bases. In germline, CDR1 is LGHNA, CDR2 YNFKEQ. V lost 0 bases and J 1 base, leaving 10 bases between the germline ends. The CDR3 runs to 16 residues. The CDR3 loop reads CASSQDAGVSNQPQHF. CDR3 nucleotide sequence: TGTGCCAGCAGCCAAGACGCAGGGGTAAGCAATCAGCCCCAGCATTTT.

The chain links TRBV27 to TRBJ1-1; TRBD1 might be the D (6 bases). Trimming removed 3 bases from V and 5 bases from J, with 16 bases in between. Germline V CDR1 and CDR2: MNHEY, SMNVEV (reference sequence). This CDR3 has 15 residues. The CDR3 DNA is TGTGCCAGCAGTTTCGGGGGAGGGGGACGAACTGAAGCTTTCTTT. The encoded protein is CASSFGGGGRTEAFF.

The chain combines TRBV19 with TRBJ2-7; TRBD2 is a possible D gene (5 bases). Germline V gene lookup returns CDR1 LNHDA and CDR2 SQIVND (reference sequence). This CDR3 contains 15 residues. Trimming cost V 3 bases and J 4 bases, with 16 bases left between them. The CDR3 DNA follows: TGTGCCAGTAGTATTGGGAGCGCCAAGTGGTACGAGCAGTACTTC. Residues: CASSIGSAKWYEQYF.

The V and J genes are TRBV19 and TRBJ2-3; a possible D gene is TRBD2 (5 bases). Germline CDR1 LNHDA, CDR2 SQIVND (reference sequence). Trimming stripped 7 bases from V and 2 bases from J, with 10 bases between. This CDR3 is 13 amino acids long. The CDR3 bases are TGTGCCAGTAATTACGGACTCACAGATACGCAGTATTTT. Its protein product is CASNYGLTDTQYF.

The chain uses TRBV5-1 and TRBJ1-1, with unresolved D. This CDR3 contains 14 residues. Germline CDR1 reads SGHRS; CDR2 reads YFSETQ. The V gene lost 4 bases and the J gene lost 4 bases, with 14 bases spanning the gap. The CDR3 is CASSTDFMGTEAFF. CDR3 in DNA: TGCGCCAGCAGCACGGACTTTATGGGCACTGAAGCTTTCTTT.

Regarding this clone: One junction end disagrees with the germline gene, perhaps due to a read error. The chain couples TRBV9 to TRBJ1-1; TRBD1 aligns across 7 bases. This CDR3 is 16 amino acids long. Germline CDR1 and CDR2: SGDLS and YYNGEE. The CDR3, as DNA: TGTGCCAGCAGCGGCCGACAGGGACCCATGAACACTGAAGCTTCCTTT. As protein: CASSGRQGPMNTEASF.

The chain is built from TRBV7-2 and TRBJ2-7, with D possibly TRBD1 on 6 matching bases. Germline loops: CDR1 SGHTA, CDR2 FQGNSA. V lost 3 bases, J lost 1 base, and 10 bases lay in between. This CDR3 region has 14 residues. Here the CDR3 DNA reads TGTGCCAGCAGCTTTGGACAGCGTTCCTACGAGCAGTACTTC. The encoded protein is CASSFGQRSYEQYF.

DNA of the CDR3: TGCGCCAGCAGCCAAACTCCCACCGACTCAGATCCATACGAGCAGTACTTC. Its protein product is CASSQTPTDSDPYEQYF. J is TRBJ2-7 and V is TRBV4-1; D gene unclear. The germline gives CDR1 MGHRA, CDR2 YSYEKL. The CDR3 loop spans 17 amino acids. V lost 2 bases and J 4 bases, leaving 21 bases between the germline ends.

This rearrangement joins TRBV30 to TRBJ1-2, with TRBD1 identical over 8 bases. Trimming cost V 4 bases and J 5 bases; bases outside gene matches: 6. This CDR3 is built from 13 residues. Germline values: CDR1 GTSNPN, CDR2 SVGIG (reference sequence). Here the CDR3 reads CAWNGQGEYGYTF. The CDR3 nucleotides are TGTGCCTGGAACGGACAGGGAGAATATGGCTACACCTTC.

With respect to this clone: Other DNA sequences in the same sample also yield this CDR3. The V and J genes are TRBV9 and TRBJ2-1, with a tentative D call TRBD2 (6 bases). The CDR3 length is 13 residues. Germline loops: CDR1 SGDLS, CDR2 YYNGEE. V was pared by 3 bases and J by 3 bases, with 7 bases between. For the CDR3, the DNA is TGTGCCAGCAGCGCGACTAGCTACAATGAGCAGTTCTTC. This encodes CASSATSYNEQFF.

In regard to this clone: The same CDR3 is also encoded by other DNA sequences in this sample. This chain links TRBV30 with TRBJ2-3; possible D gene TRBD2, 6 bases. V lost 2 bases and J 1 base, leaving 10 bases between the germline ends. The CDR3 length is 14 residues. Germline V gives CDR1 GTSNPN, CDR2 SVGIG (reference sequence). The CDR3 protein is CAWSTGTGTDTQYF. The CDR3 nucleotides are TGTGCCTGGAGTACCGGGACTGGCACAGATACGCAGTATTTT.

CDR3 sequence reads: CASSPGQTGEQYF. The CDR3 DNA sequence: TGTGCCAGCAGCCCGGGACAGACTGGGGAGCAGTACTTC. The rearrangement links TRBV7-6 to TRBJ2-7; TRBD1 aligns across 7 bases. Germline CDR1 reads SGHVS; CDR2 reads FNYEAQ. The CDR3 is 13 residues long. Trimming at V came to 5 bases and at J to 7 bases, leaving 8 bases not matched to a gene. The full variable domain, completed using reference TRBV7-6 and TRBJ2-7, is GAGVSQSPRYKVTKRGQDVALRCDPISGHVSLYWYRQALGQGPEFLTYFNYEAQQDKSGLPNDRFSAERPEGSISTLTIQRTEQRDSAMYRCASSPGQTGEQYFGPGTRLTVT.

The chain uses TRBV13 and TRBJ1-1; unclear D gene. The V end was cut by 5 bases, the J end by 4 bases, with 14 bases between. The germline V gene has CDR1 PRHDT and CDR2 FYEKMQ (reference sequence). This CDR3 contains 14 residues. DNA for the CDR3: TGTGCCAGCAGCGCTCAAGGATCGTCCACTGAAGCTTTCTTT. It is translated as CASSAQGSSTEAFF.

This CDR3 reads CASRPWTGRTEAFF. The CDR3 region has the DNA TGTGCCAGCAGACCATGGACAGGGCGGACTGAAGCTTTCTTT. V gene TRBV28 combines with J gene TRBJ1-1; 8 bases are shared with TRBD1. The CDR3 spans 14 residues. J was trimmed by 5 bases and V by 6 bases; bases with no gene match: 8. CDR1 is MDHEN, CDR2 SYDVKM, per germline.

The rearrangement uses TRBV4-1 and TRBJ2-1; D might be TRBD1 (7 bases). The CDR3 is 17 amino acids. The V and J ends lost 4 bases and 4 bases respectively, with 20 bases between them. Germline V lookup: CDR1 MGHRA, CDR2 YSYEKL. CDR3 in amino acids: CASSPDSETGTYNEQFF. The CDR3 DNA follows: TGCGCCAGCAGCCCTGATTCTGAGACAGGGACTTACAATGAGCAGTTCTTC.

This clone was observed once. This chain joins TRBV19 and TRBJ2-1, with TRBD1 matching over 7 bases. V lost 4 bases to trimming and J lost 3 bases; unmatched junction nucleotides: 3. Germline V lookup: CDR1 LNHDA, CDR2 SQIVND (reference sequence). The CDR3 loop spans 14 amino acids. The CDR3 loop is CASSKAGGYNEQFF. For the CDR3, the DNA is TGTGCCAGTAGTAAGGCAGGGGGCTACAATGAGCAGTTCTTC.

The chain carries TRBV27 and TRBJ2-1; D remains ambiguous. Trimming pared 2 bases from V and 7 bases from J, leaving 12 bases between. Germline CDR1 and CDR2: MNHEY and SMNVEV (reference sequence). This CDR3 comprises 14 residues. CDR3 loop: CASSLRDVRNEQFF. CDR3 sequence (DNA): TGTGCCAGCAGTTTAAGAGACGTGCGGAATGAGCAGTTCTTC.

This chain connects TRBV5-6 to TRBJ2-1; D not resolved. Trimming shortened V by 4 bases and J by 4 bases, and 6 bases separated the two germline ends. CDR3 length: 12 amino acids. Germline CDR1 reads SGHDT; CDR2 reads YYEEEE. The chain's CDR3 is CASSVGYNEQFF. In DNA form, the CDR3 reads TGTGCCAGCAGCGTGGGTTACAATGAGCAGTTCTTC. Together with reference TRBV5-6 and TRBJ2-1, the CDR3 gives the full variable domain: DAGVTQSPTHLIKTRGQQVTLRCSPKSGHDTVSWYQQALGQGPQFIFQYYEEEERQRGNFPDRFSGHQFPNYSSELNVNALLLGDSALYLCASSVGYNEQFFGPGTRLTVL.

V gene TRBV10-1 combines with J gene TRBJ2-1; either TRBD1 or TRBD2 may fit D (6 bases each). CDR1 WNHNN and CDR2 SYGVQD come from the germline V gene (reference sequence). The CDR3 extends over 16 amino acids. The V end lost 4 bases, the J end lost 8 bases, and 21 bases lay between the germline ends. DNA for the CDR3: TGCGCCAGCAGTGCGGGGGCATCAAATCAAGTCTATGAGCAGTTCTTC. It encodes CASSAGASNQVYEQFF.